These 15 T cell receptor beta chains were sequenced from one sample in a study of liver allograft versus peripheral blood T cells. About the research overall: The authors compared T cell receptor repertoires in transplanted livers with those in the peripheral blood of recipients.

TCRdb re-called the reads through MiXCR, storing one row per CDR3 protein. This table holds fewer than 15,000 distinct CDR3 sequences, over 15% found once. The receptors were sampled from a human patient who had a liver transplant. Some T cells may be graft donor cells.

This clonotype was seen only a few times. V gene TRBV28 combines with J gene TRBJ1-2; no clear D gene. Trimming shortened V by 5 bases and J by 4 bases, and 17 bases separated the two germline ends. Germline CDR1 reads MDHEN; CDR2 reads SYDVKM. CDR3 size: 15 residues. The chain's CDR3 is CASSTSPGLGYGYTF. The CDR3 DNA reads as TGTGCCAGCAGTACTTCCCCCGGGTTGGGCTATGGCTACACCTTC.

In its sample, this clonotype was seen a few times. The CDR3 DNA follows: TGTGCCAGCAGCTTTGGGGCAGTGAAAGAGACCCAGTACTTC. As protein: CASSFGAVKETQYF. The rearrangement links TRBV5-4 to TRBJ2-5; D is perhaps TRBD1 (5 bases). V was pared by 2 bases and J by 3 bases, with 11 bases between. The CDR3 totals 14 residues. Looked up from germline, CDR1 is SGHNT and CDR2 is YYREEE (reference sequence).

The chain has TRBV5-5 and TRBJ2-5; 7 nucleotides align to TRBD1. The trim removed 4 bases at V and 2 bases at J, leaving 8 bases unmatched. The germline V gene encodes CDR1 SGHKS and CDR2 YYEKEE (reference sequence). This CDR3 comprises 15 residues. The CDR3 loop is CASSPQWTGQETQYF. The DNA of the CDR3 is TGTGCCAGCAGCCCGCAATGGACAGGACAAGAGACCCAGTACTTC.

The chain combines TRBV11-2 with TRBJ2-7; possible D gene TRBD1, 6 bases. The CDR3 consists of 13 residues. Germline V CDR1 and CDR2: SGHAT, FQNNGV. Trimming stripped 2 bases from V and 6 bases from J, with 11 bases between. The CDR3 loop reads CASSLTQGGEQYF. CDR3 bases: TGTGCCAGCAGCTTAACACAGGGCGGCGAGCAGTACTTC. The full variable domain, rest sourced from reference TRBV11-2 and TRBJ2-7, is EAGVAQSPRYKIIEKRQSVAFWCNPISGHATLYWYQQILGQGPKLLIQFQNNGVVDDSQLPKDRFSAERLKGVDSTLKIQPAKLEDSAVYLCASSLTQGGEQYFGPGTRLTVT.

The genes are TRBV5-4 and TRBJ2-7; possibly TRBD1 for D (5 bases). Germline V gene lookup returns CDR1 SGHNT and CDR2 YYREEE (reference sequence). Trimming removed 3 bases from V and 4 bases from J, with 11 bases in between. The CDR3 is made up of 13 amino acids. CDR3 region: CASSSRTGYEQYF. CDR3 nucleotide sequence: TGTGCCAGCAGCTCCAGAACAGGATACGAGCAGTACTTC.

The gene calls are TRBV27 and TRBJ2-1; 8 bases map to TRBD2. Per the germline V gene, CDR1 is MNHEY and CDR2 is SMNVEV (reference sequence). The CDR3 runs to 15 residues. V was clipped by 5 bases and J by 3 bases; unmatched bases: 6. DNA of the CDR3: TGTGCCAGCAGTGCCGCGGGGGGAGACTACAATGAGCAGTTCTTC. This translates into CASSAAGGDYNEQFF.

The chain is built from TRBV5-6 and TRBJ1-3; D call uncertain. The V gene's germline CDR1 is SGHDT and CDR2 YYEEEE. Trimming pared 0 bases from V and 0 bases from J, leaving 4 bases between. This CDR3 has 14 amino acids. CDR3 DNA sequence: TGTGCCAGCAGCTTGGTAGACTCTGGAAACACCATATATTTT. This encodes CASSLVDSGNTIYF.

This clonotype was counted many times. The chain combines TRBV6-5 with TRBJ1-4; no firm D call. The CDR3 extends over 14 amino acids. CDR1 MNHEY and CDR2 SVGAGI come from the germline V gene. V lost 5 bases and J 5 bases, leaving 12 bases between the germline ends. CDR3 sequence reads: CASSTARENEKLFF. The CDR3 bases are TGTGCCAGCAGTACGGCGAGAGAGAATGAAAAACTGTTTTTT.

A few counts support this clonotype. The CDR3 loop is CASSLGDREKNQPQHF. The CDR3 DNA reads TGTGCCAGCAGCTTAGGGGACAGAGAAAAAAATCAGCCCCAGCATTTT. The V call is TRBV7-4, the J call TRBJ1-5, with 7 bases matching TRBD1. Germline V gene lookup returns CDR1 SGHVT and CDR2 SQSDAQ. Trimming cost V 1 base and J 4 bases; bases outside gene matches: 7. The CDR3 spans 16 residues.

The chain joins TRBV20-1 to TRBJ1-1; the match to TRBD1 covers 7 bases. Germline V lookup: CDR1 DFQATT, CDR2 SNEGSKA (reference sequence). J was trimmed by 5 bases and V by 0 bases; bases with no gene match: 6. The CDR3 length is 14 residues. DNA for the CDR3: TGCAGTGCTAGAGATTTAGGGGGCAGTACTGAAGCTTTCTTT. It specifies CSARDLGGSTEAFF.

The genes are TRBV9 and TRBJ2-1; D may match TRBD1 or TRBD2 (5 bases each). The V and J ends lost 0 bases and 5 bases respectively, with 12 bases between them. CDR1 is SGDLS and CDR2 is YYNGEE in the germline V gene. CDR3 length: 15 amino acids. CDR3 nucleotides: TGTGCCAGCAGCGTAGTGGGGGTTACGGACAATGAGCAGTTCTTC. It is translated as CASSVVGVTDNEQFF.

The V gene is TRBV12-3 or TRBV12-4, the J gene TRBJ2-1; possibly TRBD1 for D (6 bases). V lost 8 bases, J lost 0 bases, and 14 bases lay in between. CDR3 size: 15 residues. CDR3 nucleotide sequence: TGTGCCAGCGGCTCCACAGGGTTCTCCTACAATGAGCAGTTCTTC. It encodes CASGSTGFSYNEQFF.

This clonotype has only a few counts. V and J are TRBV7-2 and TRBJ1-5; maybe TRBD1 (5 bases). CDR1 SGHTA and CDR2 FQGNSA come from the germline V gene. Between the trimmed V and J ends, which lost 2 bases and 0 bases, there was a span of 20 bases. The CDR3 totals 19 residues. CDR3 nucleotide sequence: TGTGCCAGCAGCTTAAGGCGGCAGGGAGGAGGATATAGCAATCAGCCCCAGCATTTT. This sequence encodes CASSLRRQGGGYSNQPQHF.

This clonotype turned up a few times. This rearrangement joins TRBV9 to TRBJ2-7; 11 bases map to TRBD2. From germline, CDR1 is SGDLS and CDR2 YYNGEE. The CDR3 consists of 15 residues. Germline trimming cut 4 bases from V and 2 bases from J; bases unmatched to any gene: 5. The CDR3 here is CASSPRTSGPYEQYF. CDR3 nucleotides: TGTGCCAGCAGCCCCCGGACTAGCGGGCCCTACGAGCAGTACTTC.

This clonotype was counted only a few times. The CDR3 nucleotides are TGTGCCAGCAGCTGGACGGCAACTTACACCCTGAACACTGAAGCTTTCTTT. This translates into CASSWTATYTLNTEAFF. V and J are TRBV11-2 and TRBJ1-1; D is undetermined. Germline V gene data show CDR1 as SGHAT and CDR2 as FQNNGV. V lost 4 bases to trimming and J lost 0 bases, with 18 bases between them. This CDR3 is 17 amino acids long.